This TCR beta chain is drawn from a study of high-grade serous ovarian cancer treatment subgroups. Study details: Each sample yielded on average around 7,300 unique TCR beta rearrangements from approximately 15,000 reads.

Sequenced by immunoSEQ multiplex PCR; TCRdb stores in-frame clones only, minus some. The data hold about 16,000 clones, with 73% observed a single time. Tumor tissue was taken before any definitive surgery or chemotherapy was given. A remark on this clone: Its antigen is currently unknown.

There are 18 residues in the CDR3. Germline V lookup: CDR1 LNHNV, CDR2 YYDKDF (reference sequence). The J segment lost 3 bases and the V segment lost 5 bases, leaving 11 bases of the junction unmatched. Findings and caveats of the study: Higher neoantigen levels went with greater TCR clonal relatedness. Tumors within one patient showed repertoire similarity of about 0.11 to 0.85. Bulk tumor TCR sequencing gave no spatial information.

The receptor's source is a human donor with high-grade serous ovarian cancer. V and J are TRBV15 and TRBJ2-6; 9 nucleotides match TRBD1. Sequences were obtained from tumor tissue. This chain's CDR3 is CATSGPGQGLSGANVLTF. The CDR3 nucleotides read TGTGCCACCAGCGGTCCGGGACAGGGTCTAAGTGGGGCCAACGTCCTGACTTTC.